This T cell receptor beta chain stems from a study of long-term antiretroviral therapy in people with HIV. The assay used was immunoSEQ (version v3.0), run at survey level. Some clones are missing from TCRdb's copy, which holds only in-frame ones; the method was immunoSEQ multiplex PCR. Of 15,000 to 20,000 clones listed, 75% to 95% were seen once; the top ten hold over 8%. With V trimmed by 2 bases and J by 4 bases, 8 bases remained unmatched. CDR3 length: 15 residues. From germline, CDR1 is ENHRY and CDR2 SYGVKD. Study-wide points: An increase in diversity followed ART, yet levels stayed below transplant donor controls.

A word on this clone: The antigen is undetermined.

Source: unsorted PBMCs, taken 0.3 years after starting antiretroviral therapy. The V gene is TRBV10-3, the J gene TRBJ2-7, with TRBD2 matching 7 bases. This sequence was found in a man aged 60 to 75 with HIV. The CDR3, as DNA: TGTGCCATCAGTGAGCCATACGGCGGGAGTTACGAGCAGTACTTC. As protein: CAISEPYGGSYEQYF.